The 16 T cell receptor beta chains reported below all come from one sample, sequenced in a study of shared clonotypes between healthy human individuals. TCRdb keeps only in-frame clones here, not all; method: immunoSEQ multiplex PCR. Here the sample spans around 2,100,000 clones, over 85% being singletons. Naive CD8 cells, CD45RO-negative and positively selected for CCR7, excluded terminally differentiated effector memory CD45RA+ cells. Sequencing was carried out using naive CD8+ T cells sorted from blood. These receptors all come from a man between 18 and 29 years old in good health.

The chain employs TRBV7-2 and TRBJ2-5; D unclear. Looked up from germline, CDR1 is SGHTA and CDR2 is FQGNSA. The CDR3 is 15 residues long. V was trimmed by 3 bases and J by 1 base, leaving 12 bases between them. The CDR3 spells CASSFDFDIQETQYF. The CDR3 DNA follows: TGTGCCAGCAGCTTCGACTTCGATATCCAAGAGACCCAGTACTTC.

This CDR3 reads CASSTRPEGFNYGYTF. For the CDR3, the DNA is TGTGCCAGCAGCACCCGGCCGGAGGGTTTCAACTATGGCTACACCTTC. The V gene is TRBV7-3, the J gene TRBJ1-2; the D is unclear. CDR1 is SGHTA, CDR2 FQGTGA, per germline. This CDR3 is built from 16 residues. Trimming cost V 5 bases and J 2 bases, with 18 bases left between them.

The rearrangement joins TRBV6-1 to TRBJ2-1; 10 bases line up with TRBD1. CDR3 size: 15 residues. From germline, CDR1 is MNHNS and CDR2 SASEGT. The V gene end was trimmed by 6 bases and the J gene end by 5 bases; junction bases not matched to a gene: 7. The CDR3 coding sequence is TGTGCCAGCAGGCCCCGGGACAGGGGTAACAATGAGCAGTTCTTC. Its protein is CASRPRDRGNNEQFF.

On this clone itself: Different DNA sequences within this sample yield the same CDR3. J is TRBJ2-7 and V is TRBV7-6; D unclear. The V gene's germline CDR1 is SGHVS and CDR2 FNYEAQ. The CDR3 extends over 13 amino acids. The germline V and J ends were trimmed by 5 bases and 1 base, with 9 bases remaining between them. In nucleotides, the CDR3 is TGTGCCAGCAGCCTCGGAGAGTCCTACGAGCAGTACTTC. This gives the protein CASSLGESYEQYF.

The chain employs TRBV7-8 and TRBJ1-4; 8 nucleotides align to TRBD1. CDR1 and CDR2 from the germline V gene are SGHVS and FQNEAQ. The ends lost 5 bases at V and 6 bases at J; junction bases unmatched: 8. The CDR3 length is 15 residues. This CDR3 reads CASSTRQGRDEKLFF. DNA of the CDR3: TGTGCCAGCAGCACCAGACAGGGGCGGGATGAAAAACTGTTTTTT. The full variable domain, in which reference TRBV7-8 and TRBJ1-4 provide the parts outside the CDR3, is GAGVSQSPRYKVAKRGQDVALRCDPISGHVSLFWYQQALGQGPEFLTYFQNEAQLDKSGLPSDRFFAERPEGSVSTLKIQRTQQEDSAVYLCASSTRQGRDEKLFFGSGTQLSVL.

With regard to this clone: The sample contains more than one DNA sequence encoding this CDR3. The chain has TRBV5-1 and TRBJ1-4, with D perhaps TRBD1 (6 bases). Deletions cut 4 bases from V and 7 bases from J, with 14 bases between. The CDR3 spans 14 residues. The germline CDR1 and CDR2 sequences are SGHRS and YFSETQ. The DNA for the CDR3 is TGCGCCAGCAGCGAGGGACAAATTTCTGAAAAACTGTTTTTT. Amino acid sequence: CASSEGQISEKLFF.

The CDR3 bases are TGCGCCAGCAACCGGGGAGGCACCCAAGAGACCCAGTACTTC. The encoded protein is CASNRGGTQETQYF. The rearrangement links TRBV10-2 to TRBJ2-5; TRBD2 is a possible D gene (6 bases). Between the trimmed V and J ends, which lost 7 bases and 1 base, there was a span of 13 bases. There are 14 residues in the CDR3. In germline, CDR1 is WSHSY, CDR2 SAAADI.

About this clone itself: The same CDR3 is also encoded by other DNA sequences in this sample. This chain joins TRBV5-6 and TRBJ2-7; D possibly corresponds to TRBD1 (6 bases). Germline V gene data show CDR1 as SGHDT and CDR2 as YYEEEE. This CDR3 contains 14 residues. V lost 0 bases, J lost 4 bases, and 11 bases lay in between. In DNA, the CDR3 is TGTGCCAGCAGCTTGGGGCAGGGGTCGTACGAGCAGTACTTC. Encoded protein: CASSLGQGSYEQYF.

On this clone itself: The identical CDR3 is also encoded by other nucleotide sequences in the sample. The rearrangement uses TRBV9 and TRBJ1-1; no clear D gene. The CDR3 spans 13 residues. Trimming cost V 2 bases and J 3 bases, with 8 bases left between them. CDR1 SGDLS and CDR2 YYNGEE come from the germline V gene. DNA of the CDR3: TGTGCCAGCAGCGTCGGTGTTTACACTGAAGCTTTCTTT. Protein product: CASSVGVYTEAFF.

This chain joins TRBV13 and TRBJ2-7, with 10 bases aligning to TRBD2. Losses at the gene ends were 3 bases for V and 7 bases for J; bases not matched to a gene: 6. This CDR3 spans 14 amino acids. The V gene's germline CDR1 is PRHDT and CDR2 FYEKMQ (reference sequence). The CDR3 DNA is TGTGCCAGCAGCTTCACTAGCGGGACCAGGGAGCAGTACTTC. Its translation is CASSFTSGTREQYF.

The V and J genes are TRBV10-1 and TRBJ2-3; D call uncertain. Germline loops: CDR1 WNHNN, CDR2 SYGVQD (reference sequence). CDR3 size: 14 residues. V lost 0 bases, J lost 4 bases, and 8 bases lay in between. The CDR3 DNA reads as TGCGCCAGCAGTGAGTCGGGGATCGCAGATACGCAGTATTTT. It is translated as CASSESGIADTQYF.

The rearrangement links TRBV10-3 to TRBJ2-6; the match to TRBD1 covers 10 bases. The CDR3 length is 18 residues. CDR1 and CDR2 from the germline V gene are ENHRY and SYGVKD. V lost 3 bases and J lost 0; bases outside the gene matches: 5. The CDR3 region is CAISDSGQGSSGANVLTF. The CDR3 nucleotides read TGTGCCATCAGTGATTCGGGACAGGGGAGCTCTGGGGCCAACGTCCTGACTTTC.

The DNA of the CDR3 is TGTGCCAGCAGCTCCCGAGCGGGACAGGGGAAAATGAACACTGAAGCTTTCTTT. This gives the protein CASSSRAGQGKMNTEAFF. This chain connects TRBV5-4 to TRBJ1-1; 10 positions match TRBD1. The CDR3 runs to 18 residues. J was trimmed by 0 bases and V by 3 bases; bases with no gene match: 11. Germline V gives CDR1 SGHNT, CDR2 YYREEE (reference sequence).

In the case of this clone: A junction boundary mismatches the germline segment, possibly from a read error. CDR3 nucleotides: TGTGCCAGCAGTTTCTCTCGCAACCAGCCCCAGCATTTT. Amino acids: CASSFSRNQPQHF. J is TRBJ1-5 and V is TRBV27, with no clear D. The length of the CDR3 is 13 residues. Per germline, CDR1 MNHEY and CDR2 SMNVEV (reference sequence).

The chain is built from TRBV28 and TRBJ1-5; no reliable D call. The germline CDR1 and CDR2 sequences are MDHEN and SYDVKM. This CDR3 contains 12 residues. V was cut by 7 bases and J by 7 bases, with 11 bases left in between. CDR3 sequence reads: CASMQDGQPQHF. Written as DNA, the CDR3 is TGTGCCAGCATGCAAGATGGACAGCCCCAGCATTTT.

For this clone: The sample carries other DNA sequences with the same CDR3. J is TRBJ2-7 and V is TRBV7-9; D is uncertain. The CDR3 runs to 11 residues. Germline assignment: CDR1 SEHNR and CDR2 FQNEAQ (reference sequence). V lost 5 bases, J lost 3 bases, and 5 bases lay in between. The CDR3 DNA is TGTGCCAGCAGCCCTCTCTACGAGCAGTACTTC. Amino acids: CASSPLYEQYF. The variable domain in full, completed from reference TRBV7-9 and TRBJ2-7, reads DTGVSQNPRHKITKRGQNVTFRCDPISEHNRLYWYRQTLGQGPEFLTYFQNEAQLEKSRLLSDRFSAERPKGSFSTLEIQRTEQGDSAMYLCASSPLYEQYFGPGTRLTVT.